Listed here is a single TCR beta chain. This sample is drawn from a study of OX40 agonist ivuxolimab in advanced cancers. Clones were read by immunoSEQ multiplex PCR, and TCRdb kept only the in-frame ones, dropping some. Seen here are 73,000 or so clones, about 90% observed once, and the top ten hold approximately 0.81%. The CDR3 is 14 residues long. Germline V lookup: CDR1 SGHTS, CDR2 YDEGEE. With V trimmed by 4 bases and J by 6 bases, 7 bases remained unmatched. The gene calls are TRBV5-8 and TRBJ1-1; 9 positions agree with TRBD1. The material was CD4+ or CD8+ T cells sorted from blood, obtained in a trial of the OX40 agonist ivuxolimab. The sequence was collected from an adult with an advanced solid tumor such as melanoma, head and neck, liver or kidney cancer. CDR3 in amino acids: CASSPPGQGAEAFF. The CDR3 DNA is TGTGCCAGCAGCCCACCGGGACAGGGCGCTGAAGCTTTCTTT.